The T cell receptor beta chain described here comes from a study of blood T cells in healthy people across ages. This clonotype was detected a few times. Through a sample-barcoded 5' primer and a J-beta primer mix, a second PCR was run for roughly 6 to 11 cycles. MiXCR was run by TCRdb on the 5' RACE reads, yielding one entry per CDR3 protein. The sample has about 780,000 distinct CDR3 sequences, about 45% seen once. The material sequenced was blood. This sequence originates from a man at least 80 years old in good health.

CDR3 sequence: CASSPYSSGSVNEQFF. The CDR3 bases are TGTGCCAGCAGCCCATACTCTAGCGGGAGCGTCAATGAGCAGTTCTTC. The chain has TRBV7-6 and TRBJ2-1; 10 bases are a match to TRBD2. CDR1 is SGHVS, CDR2 FNYEAQ, per germline. Germline trimming cut 5 bases from V and 6 bases from J; bases unmatched to any gene: 10. The CDR3 extends over 16 amino acids.